In its sample, the clone carrying this TCR beta chain was seen a few times. The antigen is not known. These data originate in a study of response to subunit inactivated influenza vaccine. Points from the study as a whole: The study's authors posited that every seasonal influenza vaccination enlists few new T cells.

A single record per CDR3 protein comes from TCRdb applying MiXCR to the RT-PCR reads. Of about 780,000 distinct CDR3 sequences in the sample, about a fifth were seen once. Looked up from germline, CDR1 is SQVTM and CDR2 is ANQGSEA. This CDR3 contains 17 residues. V was clipped by 3 bases and J by 8 bases; unmatched bases: 12. The V and J genes are TRBV29-1 and TRBJ2-4; 14 bases map to TRBD2. The input for sequencing was PBMCs from blood, taken roughly 5 days after vaccination. The clonotype was recovered from a man in his fifties who received an inactivated influenza vaccine. The CDR3 DNA is TGCAGCGTTGAGACCTCGACTAGCGGGGGGGCGATTGACATTCAGTACTTC. It codes for CSVETSTSGGAIDIQYF.